Listed below are T cell receptor beta chains from one sample, sequenced in a study of beta chain features in type 1 diabetes. Only in-frame clones appear in the TCRdb table, and some are missing; sequencing was by immunoSEQ multiplex PCR. This table holds about 660,000 clones, more than 13% found once. Sequencing was carried out using naive CD4+ T cells from blood. These receptors were collected from a man younger than 35 with type 1 diabetes. Both conserved end residues are part of each CDR3. The size entry is marked missing in some rows and otherwise reads once, few, many or a size class.

CDR3 protein,clone size,V gene,CDR3 length
CASSYSGELGSPLHF,.,TRBV6-5,15
CASSARQNSPLHF,few,TRBV7-2,13
CASSRDFGDTGELFF,.,TRBV7-9,15
CASLGGNEQFF,.,TRBV7-9,11
CASCPGQGYEQYF,few,TRBV6-5,13
CASSLQVSYEQYF,few,TRBV6-5,13
CASSGPEAFF,.,TRBV25-1,10
CASSLPGRIPDNEQFF,.,TRBV5-4,16
CATKEPPGNEQFF,.,TRBV10-3,13
CASSPQVVPYNEQFF,.,TRBV14,15
CASSQYNSRQRGTEAFF,.,TRBV16,17
CAWSAQNTGELFF,.,TRBV30,13
CASSRGLDAETQYF,few,TRBV7-2,14
CASSQRAQVFYGYTF,few,TRBV7-9,15
CASSPLMGSGANVLTF,few,TRBV4-3,16
CAISPTSGGTDTQYF,.,TRBV10-3,15
CASSLWHMRGGVFYNEQFF,.,TRBV13,19
CATQGNTEAFF,.,TRBV15,11
CASSVPNLRGGSYNEQFF,.,TRBV9,18
CASSLPRSGTEAFF,.,TRBV13,14
CASSKVQGESNQPQHF,few,TRBV21-1,16
CAWSLSGEQYF,.,TRBV30,11
CASSSLEGEWSPLHF,.,TRBV6-5,15
CASSRIPTLYEQYF,few,TRBV9,14
CASSLSGGRTDTQYF,few,TRBV5-4,15
CAIRGQGAYEQYF,few,TRBV10-3,13
CASSLGRTNTEAFF,few,TRBV13,14
CASSPFGPQDRRYF,few,TRBV11-2,14
CASSPDVMVPYNEQFF,.,TRBV7-2,16
CASSLQGVDYGYTF,few,TRBV5-4,14
CATSRQGANEQYF,.,TRBV15,13
CASSEADNSGANVLTF,few,TRBV2,16
CASSFAEYNEQFF,.,TRBV5-1,13
CASSSLAGGYNEQFF,.,TRBV5-6,15
CASSVEGASGPQHF,few,TRBV9,14
CASSLTDRRSTDTQYF,.,TRBV7-3,16
CASSSAVNTEAFF,.,TRBV5-1,13
CASSRFRENHEQYF,few,TRBV4-1,14
CASSSPTGTYEQYF,few,TRBV28,14
CASSLEGLAGRGDTQYF,few,TRBV5-1,17
CASSPKVGGTVYNEQFF,few,TRBV4-3,17
CASSPGQGGTEAFF,.,TRBV6-6,14
CAWTGGGPYEQYF,few,TRBV30,13
CAIRLGQMYNEQFF,.,TRBV10-3,14
CATRQGAGYGYTF,.,TRBV15,13
CASSSTPGQSTDTQYF,few,TRBV7-2,16